These 2 T cell receptor beta chains were sequenced from one sample in a study of T-cell reconstitution after alpha-beta-depleted transplantation in children. Unique molecular identifiers were incorporated when the TCRbeta library was constructed. TCRdb ran MiXCR on the PCR reads and lists one entry per CDR3 protein. The sample includes about 300,000 distinct CDR3 sequences, 10% seen only once; the top ten take 7.5%. Specimen: PBMCs, collected before TCRalphabeta/CD19-depleted stem cell transplant. The receptor set was obtained from a boy under three years old with acute myeloid leukemia, due to receive a stem cell transplant.

The chain recombines TRBV6-1 with TRBJ2-1; D remains ambiguous. The CDR3 loop spans 14 amino acids. Germline V lookup: CDR1 MNHNS, CDR2 SASEGT. The V and J ends lost 6 bases and 6 bases respectively, with 15 bases between them. The CDR3 DNA reads TGTGCCAGCAGCCTGAGAGGACCCTTCAATGAGCAGTTCTTC. It specifies CASSLRGPFNEQFF.

This clonotype was observed a few times. The rearrangement joins TRBV24-1 to TRBJ2-3, with D tentatively TRBD1 (6 bases). Between the trimmed V and J ends, which lost 1 base and 9 bases, there was a span of 10 bases. Per the germline V gene, CDR1 is KGHDR and CDR2 is SFDVKD. The CDR3 covers 13 residues. The chain's CDR3 is CATSDFKGQTQYF. CDR3 DNA sequence: TGTGCCACCAGTGATTTCAAGGGACAAACGCAGTATTTT.